The clone carrying this TCR beta chain has more than one count but fewer than ten. What it binds is unknown. TCRdb passed the RT-PCR reads through MiXCR, listing each CDR3 protein once. The data show more than 150,000 distinct CDR3 sequences, around a tenth seen once. These data come from a study of response to subunit inactivated influenza vaccine. Points from the study as a whole: Each seasonal influenza vaccination recruits few new T cells, the authors suggested.

The length of the CDR3 is 14 residues. The germline CDR1 and CDR2 sequences are SEHNR and FQNEAQ (reference sequence). The ends lost 5 bases at V and 4 bases at J; junction bases unmatched: 4. The rearrangement joins TRBV7-9 to TRBJ2-5; TRBD2 agrees at 10 bases. The sequence was obtained from a man aged 45 to 65 who received an inactivated influenza vaccine. Material: non-naive T cells sorted from PBMCs, obtained on the day of vaccination. CDR3 residues: CASSQSSGRETQYF. The DNA of the CDR3 is TGTGCCAGCAGCCAATCTAGCGGGAGAGAGACCCAGTACTTC.